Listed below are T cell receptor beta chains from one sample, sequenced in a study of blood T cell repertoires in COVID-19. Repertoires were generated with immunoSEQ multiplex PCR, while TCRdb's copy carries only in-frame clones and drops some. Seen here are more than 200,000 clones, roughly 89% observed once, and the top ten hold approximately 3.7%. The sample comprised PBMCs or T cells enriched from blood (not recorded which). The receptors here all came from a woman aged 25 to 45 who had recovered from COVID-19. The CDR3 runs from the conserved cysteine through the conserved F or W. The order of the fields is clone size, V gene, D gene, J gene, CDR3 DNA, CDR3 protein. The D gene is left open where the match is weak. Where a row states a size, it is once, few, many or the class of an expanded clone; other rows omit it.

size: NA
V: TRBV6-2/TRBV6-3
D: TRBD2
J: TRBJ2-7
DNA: TGTGCCAGCAGTTATCGGGGGCTAGCGGGGACCCCCTACGAGCAGTACTTC
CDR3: CASSYRGLAGTPYEQYF

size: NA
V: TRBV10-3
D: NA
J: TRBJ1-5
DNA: TGTGCCATCAGTACAGGGTTCGATCAGCCCCAGCATTTT
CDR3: CAISTGFDQPQHF

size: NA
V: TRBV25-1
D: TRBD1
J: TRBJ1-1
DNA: TGTGCCAGCAGTGGGACAGGGGGGACTGAAGCTTTCTTT
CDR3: CASSGTGGTEAFF

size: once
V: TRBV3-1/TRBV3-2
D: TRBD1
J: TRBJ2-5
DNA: TGTGCCAGCAGCCATTTTGACAGGGAGTACCAAGAGACCCAGTACTTC
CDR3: CASSHFDREYQETQYF

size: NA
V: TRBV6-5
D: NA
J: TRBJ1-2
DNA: TGTGCCAGCACCGCGGGGCCCTTGAGGGGCTACACCTTC
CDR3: CASTAGPLRGYTF

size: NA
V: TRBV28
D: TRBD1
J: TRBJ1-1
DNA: TGTGCCAGCAGTTTATTTTGGACAGGGCGTATGTGGGCTTTCTTT
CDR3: CASSLFWTGRMWAFF

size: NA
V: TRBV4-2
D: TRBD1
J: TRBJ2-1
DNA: TGTGCCAGCAGCCAAGACTGGGACAGGGGATTTAATGAGCAGTTCTTC
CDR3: CASSQDWDRGFNEQFF

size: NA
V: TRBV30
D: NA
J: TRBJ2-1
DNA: TGTGCCTCTAGGGGCGGGAAGAGTTACAATGAGCAGTTCTTC
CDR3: CASRGGKSYNEQFF

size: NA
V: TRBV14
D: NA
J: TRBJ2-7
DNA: TGTGCCAGCAGCCAAGGTTATGAGCAGTACTTC
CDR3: CASSQGYEQYF

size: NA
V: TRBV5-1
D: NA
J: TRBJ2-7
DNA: TGCGCCAGCAGCTTGTCCCAGGGTTCTGTTCACGAGCAGTACTTC
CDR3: CASSLSQGSVHEQYF

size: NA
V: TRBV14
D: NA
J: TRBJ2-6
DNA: TGTGCCAGCAGCCAAGGGCTAGCGACTGGGGCCAACGTCCTGACTTTC
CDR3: CASSQGLATGANVLTF

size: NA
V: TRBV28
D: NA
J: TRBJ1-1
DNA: TGTGCCAGCAGTATCCGGAGGGGCACTGAAGCTTTCTTT
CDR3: CASSIRRGTEAFF

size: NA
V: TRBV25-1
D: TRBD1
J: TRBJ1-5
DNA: TGTGCCAGCACCAGGGACAGCGGACCGGGGCCCCAGCATTTT
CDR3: CASTRDSGPGPQHF